This entry describes one T cell receptor beta chain. Antigen: not known. The junction shows a germline mismatch at one end, possibly a read error. These data belong to a study of Graves' ophthalmopathy and Graves' hyperthyroidism. Points from the study as a whole: The model predicted ophthalmopathy progression with around 69% sensitivity and less than 80% specificity.

Per germline, CDR1 ENHRY and CDR2 SYGVKD. The CDR3 is made up of 18 amino acids. Amplified TCR beta CDR3 regions were obtained using RNA transcripts as template. The authors performed first-round RT-PCR with HTBI primers and then a second-round multiplex PCR. TCRdb analysed the multiplex PCR reads with MiXCR anew, one entry per CDR3 protein. Among 650,000 to 800,000 distinct CDR3 sequences, over 40% were seen once, and the ten largest hold over 2.5%. V and J are TRBV10-3 and TRBJ1-6, with 10 bases lining up with TRBD1. What was sequenced was peripheral blood. This TCR was recovered from an adult man with Graves' ophthalmopathy. The CDR3 nucleotides are TGTGCCAGCAGTTTGGAGACAGGGGGCATTGGGGGAAATTCACCCCTCCACTTT. This sequence encodes CASSLETGGIGGNSPLHF.